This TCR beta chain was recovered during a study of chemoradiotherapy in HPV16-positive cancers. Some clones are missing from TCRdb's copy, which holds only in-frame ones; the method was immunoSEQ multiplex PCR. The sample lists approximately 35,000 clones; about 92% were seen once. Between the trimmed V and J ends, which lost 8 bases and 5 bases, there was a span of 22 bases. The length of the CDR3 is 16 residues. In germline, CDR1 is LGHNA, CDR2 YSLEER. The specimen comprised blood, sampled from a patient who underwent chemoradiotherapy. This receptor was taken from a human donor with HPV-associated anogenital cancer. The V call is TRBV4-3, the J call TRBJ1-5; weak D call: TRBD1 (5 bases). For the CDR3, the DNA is TGCGCCAGCTCCGAAACAGACGCCGGGGGTTATCAGCCCCAGCATTTT. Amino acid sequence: CASSETDAGGYQPQHF.